The clone carrying this T cell receptor beta chain turned up a few times. Its antigen remains unknown. This sample is part of a study of CD8 T cells in ankylosing spondylitis. TCRdb called the 5' RACE reads again in MiXCR, with one record for every CDR3 protein. The table has fewer than 650,000 distinct CDR3 sequences, 12% seen once. V was clipped by 1 base and J by 4 bases; unmatched bases: 1. The CDR3 extends over 15 amino acids. The germline CDR1 and CDR2 sequences are SGHTA and FQGNSA. Overall study findings and caveats: Disease-linked clones reportedly concentrated significantly in matched ankylosing spondylitis synovial fluid. A TCR beta motif of several highly homologous variants appeared characteristic of ankylosing spondylitis blood. Earlier literature documents some of the motif variants in reactive arthritis synovial fluid and blood.

The gene calls are TRBV7-2 and TRBJ2-1, with TRBD2 matching 10 bases. The clonotype originates from a male donor with ankylosing spondylitis. Sequences were obtained from blood, either unsorted or a sorted T cell fraction (not recorded which). CDR3 DNA: TGTGCCAGCAGCTTAGTTAGCGGGAGGTACAATGAGCAGTTCTTC. Translation gives CASSLVSGRYNEQFF.